These T cell receptor beta chains were read from a single sample in a study of control samples from healthy donors and cancer patients. Measured with immunoSEQ multiplex PCR; TCRdb has only the in-frame clones, and not every one. The profile shows roughly 130,000 clones, around nine tenths of them singletons. Sequenced material: blood. These receptors all stem from a man aged 45-65 years in good health. Each CDR3 is given with its conserved first and last residue. D genes are given only for firm matches. Clone size is not always given. Where it is, it says once, few, many or a class for expanded clones.

CDR3nt	CDR3aa	abundance	d_gene	v_gene	j_gene
TGTGCCAGCACCCCGGGAGCGGGGTACTCCTACGAGCAGTACTTC	CASTPGAGYSYEQYF	-	TRBD2	TRBV6-5	TRBJ2-7
TGTGCCAGTAGTGGCGAGTATGGCTACACCTTC	CASSGEYGYTF	-	-	TRBV19	TRBJ1-2
TGTGCCTGGAGTGCCTCCGTGAACACTGAAGCTTTCTTT	CAWSASVNTEAFF	-	-	TRBV30	TRBJ1-1
TGTGCCAGCAGTGAGGACGGATCATACGAGCAGTACTTC	CASSEDGSYEQYF	-	-	TRBV6-1	TRBJ2-7
TGTGCCAGCAGTTTCCGCGGGGGGTCGAACACCGGGGAGCTGTTTTTT	CASSFRGGSNTGELFF	-	TRBD2	TRBV6-6	TRBJ2-2
TGTGCCAGCAGTTTAGTTAGCGGGGGGGCCGATACGCAGTATTTT	CASSLVSGGADTQYF	-	TRBD2	TRBV28	TRBJ2-3
TGCAGCGCTCACAGGGGTGGCACTGAAGCTTTCTTT	CSAHRGGTEAFF	-	TRBD1	TRBV29-1	TRBJ1-1
TGTGCCAGCTCACCCGGACAGGGGAATGAGCAGTTCTTC	CASSPGQGNEQFF	-	TRBD1	TRBV18	TRBJ2-1
TGTGCCAGCTCCTACGGGAGAGGGACTGAAGCTTTCTTT	CASSYGRGTEAFF	once	-	TRBV6-5	TRBJ1-1
TGTGCCTGGAGTAGGCGGCGAGGAAACTATGGCTACACCTTC	CAWSRRRGNYGYTF	-	-	TRBV30	TRBJ1-2
TGTGCCAGCAATCGAGCGGTACCAACTAATGAAAAACTGTTTTTT	CASNRAVPTNEKLFF	-	-	TRBV28	TRBJ1-4
TGTGCCAGCAGTTTACTTACAGGGGTCAGTCAGCCCCAGCATTTT	CASSLLTGVSQPQHF	-	TRBD1	TRBV28	TRBJ1-5
TGTGCAAGTGAAGGGACAGGGGGCGCGAGAGTCGCCGGGGAGCTGTTTTTT	CASEGTGGARVAGELFF	-	-	TRBV12-2	TRBJ2-2
TGCGCCAGCAGCTTGGCTCCGGGGTCCTATAATTCACCCCTCCACTTT	CASSLAPGSYNSPLHF	-	-	TRBV5-1	TRBJ1-6
TGTGCCAGCAGTCCCCAGATGATGGGGGCGGGGAGCACAGATACGCAGTATTTT	CASSPQMMGAGSTDTQYF	once	-	TRBV6-6	TRBJ2-3
TGTGCCAGCTCGACCGGGATGGACCGTACCTACGAGCAGTACTTC	CASSTGMDRTYEQYF	-	-	TRBV5-6	TRBJ2-7
TGTGCCAGCAGCCCCTCTGGCATCTATGGCTACACCTTC	CASSPSGIYGYTF	-	-	TRBV4-2	TRBJ1-2
TGTGCCAGCAGTGCGTCGGGCGGTTTCTACGAGCAGTACTTC	CASSASGGFYEQYF	-	-	TRBV2	TRBJ2-7
TGTGCCAGCAGCTTAGGTTCAGGGGGGACTTACAATGAGCAGTTCTTC	CASSLGSGGTYNEQFF	-	-	TRBV11-3	TRBJ2-1
TGTGCCAGCAGTTACTCGGTCGCCACCCCGAACACTGAAGCTTTCTTT	CASSYSVATPNTEAFF	-	-	TRBV6-5	TRBJ1-1
TGCAGCGTTAAAACGGGCATGGGGAACACTGAAGCTTTCTTT	CSVKTGMGNTEAFF	once	-	TRBV29-1	TRBJ1-1
TGTGCCAGCAGCCAAGTAGGCAGCGCCTCCTCCTACGAGCAGTACTTC	CASSQVGSASSYEQYF	-	-	TRBV4-2	TRBJ2-7
TGCGCCAGCGGAAGGGACATTGTGACCCAGTACTTC	CASGRDIVTQYF	-	-	TRBV10-2	TRBJ2-5
TGTGCCAGCAGCTCTCGACGGGCTGAGTCGCCCCAGCATTTT	CASSSRRAESPQHF	-	-	TRBV7-2	TRBJ1-5
TGTGCCAGCAGCTTAAATGGGAACGGCTACACCTTC	CASSLNGNGYTF	-	-	TRBV7-3	TRBJ1-2
TGTGCCCAGCAAGGGGAGAAGTACACTAGCACAGATACGCAGTATTTT	CAQQGEKYTSTDTQYF	-	-	TRBV2	TRBJ2-3
TGTGCCACCAGCAGAGTGGACGGGTCAGGAAAACTGTTTTTT	CATSRVDGSGKLFF	-	-	TRBV15	TRBJ1-4
TGCGCCAGCAGCTCGCCCCTGACGGGGCAGTACTTC	CASSSPLTGQYF	-	-	TRBV5-1	TRBJ2-7
TGCAGTGCTAGTGACCCGGAACGTATCTACGAGCAGTACTTC	CSASDPERIYEQYF	-	-	TRBV20-1	TRBJ2-7
TGTGCCATCAGTGAGTCAGGTGGATATACGCAGTATTTT	CAISESGGYTQYF	-	-	TRBV10-3	TRBJ2-3
TGTGCCAGCAGCTACCAATTTGGGACCTCCTACGAGCAGTACTTC	CASSYQFGTSYEQYF	-	-	TRBV7-2	TRBJ2-7
TGTGCCAGCAGTTCTAGCGGGGGGGTGTACGAGCAGTACTTC	CASSSSGGVYEQYF	few	TRBD2	TRBV3-1/TRBV3-2	TRBJ2-7
TGCAGCGGCGGAAGCGGGGGGTTTCTGTACGAGCAGTACTTC	CSGGSGGFLYEQYF	few	TRBD2	TRBV29-1	TRBJ2-7
TGTGCCAGCAGCCAAGACTCCAATACGCAGTATTTT	CASSQDSNTQYF	few	-	TRBV3-1/TRBV3-2	TRBJ2-3
TGCGCCAGCAGCCAAGGAATCCCAGGGGGCTTGAACACTGAAGCTTTCTTT	CASSQGIPGGLNTEAFF	once	TRBD1	TRBV4-1	TRBJ1-1
TGTGCCAGCAGCCGACAGGGGTCGGGGACAGATACGCAGTATTTT	CASSRQGSGTDTQYF	-	TRBD1	TRBV7-9	TRBJ2-3
TGCGCCAGCAGCTTGGTGGGGGCTGGGAACACTGAAGCTTTCTTT	CASSLVGAGNTEAFF	few	-	TRBV5-1	TRBJ1-1
TGTGCCAGTACCGGGACCCAGAGCTCCTATAATTCACCCCTCCACTTT	CASTGTQSSYNSPLHF	-	-	TRBV19	TRBJ1-6
TGTGCCAGCAGTTACTCCGGGACGGCAGATACGCAGTATTTT	CASSYSGTADTQYF	-	-	TRBV6-5	TRBJ2-3
TGTGCCAGCATCGAGGACAGGGGGGAAGACAGTGGAAACACCATATATTTT	CASIEDRGEDSGNTIYF	-	TRBD1	TRBV6-4	TRBJ1-3
TGTGCCAGCAGCCCAAGTCGGACGAACACTGAAGCTTTCTTT	CASSPSRTNTEAFF	-	-	TRBV11-2	TRBJ1-1
TGTGCCTGGAGTGCCTACACGGGACAGCTTAACTATGGCTACACCTTC	CAWSAYTGQLNYGYTF	once	TRBD1	TRBV30	TRBJ1-2
TGCGCCAGCAACACGGGCACTGAAGCTTTCTTT	CASNTGTEAFF	-	-	TRBV5-1	TRBJ1-1
TGTGCCAGCAGCTTGCGGGGGTTAGCAGATACGCAGTATTTT	CASSLRGLADTQYF	-	-	TRBV5-4	TRBJ2-3
TGTGCCACCAGCAGAGCCGCTGGGGGCTACACCTTC	CATSRAAGGYTF	-	-	TRBV15	TRBJ1-2
TGTGCCAGCAGTTACGCCCCGACAGGGGGCTATGAAAAACTGTTTTTT	CASSYAPTGGYEKLFF	-	TRBD1	TRBV6-5	TRBJ1-4
TGTGCCAGCAGCATCAGTGGCTACGAGCAGTACTTC	CASSISGYEQYF	few	-	TRBV11-1	TRBJ2-7
TGTGCCAGTAGTATGCGAGACAGGGGGCGAGGGAACTATGGCTACACCTTC	CASSMRDRGRGNYGYTF	few	TRBD1	TRBV19	TRBJ1-2
TGCGCCAGCAGCCAAGAGGGGGGATCCTACAATGAGCAGTTCTTC	CASSQEGGSYNEQFF	-	-	TRBV5-1	TRBJ2-1
TGTGCCAGCTCATCTCGGGGAGGCACTGAAGTTTTCTTT	CASSSRGGTEVFF	-	-	TRBV18	TRBJ1-1
TGTGCCAGCAGGAGAACCTCGACAGGTGACTATGGCTACACCTTC	CASRRTSTGDYGYTF	-	-	TRBV6-5	TRBJ1-2
TGTGCCAGCAGCTTTTTGGGGGGAGGGACTGAAGCTTTCTTT	CASSFLGGGTEAFF	-	-	TRBV5-8	TRBJ1-1
TGTGCCAGCAGCGAGGAGGACACTAGCTACTCCTACAATGAGCAGTTCTTC	CASSEEDTSYSYNEQFF	-	-	TRBV9	TRBJ2-1
TGTGCCAGCAGCTTAGCAGGGGGCCTCTACAATGAGCAGTTCTTC	CASSLAGGLYNEQFF	-	TRBD1	TRBV11-2	TRBJ2-1
TGTGCCAGCAGGCGGGAGGACGAGCAGTACTTC	CASRREDEQYF	few	TRBD2	TRBV27	TRBJ2-7
TGTGCCAGCAGCCAAGCCCTTGCGGATTCAGGTTCACCCCTCCACTTT	CASSQALADSGSPLHF	-	-	TRBV3-1/TRBV3-2	TRBJ1-6
TGTGCCAGTAGATCCGGGACGGGTGGCAATCAGCCCCAGCATTTT	CASRSGTGGNQPQHF	-	-	TRBV19	TRBJ1-5